A single sample is the source of the 2 T cell receptor beta chains below, sequenced in a study of CD8+ T cells in alopecia areata. TCR sequencing used cDNA made by reverse transcription of extracted RNA. Libraries were prepared by immunoSEQ multiplex PCR; TCRdb keeps only in-frame clonotypes and omits some of them. The sample lists about 64,000 clones, about 40% occurring once. The sample consisted of NKG2D-low CD8+ T cells sorted from blood. The receptors were sampled from a human donor with alopecia areata.

The chain employs TRBV4-3 and TRBJ2-7; D not resolved. The CDR3 is made up of 13 amino acids. The ends were cut back, 1 base at V and 2 bases at J, with 6 bases in the middle. Germline V gene data show CDR1 as LGHNA and CDR2 as YSLEER. CDR3 DNA: TGCGCCAGCAGCCAAGGCAGGACCTACGAGCAGTACTTC. Its protein product is CASSQGRTYEQYF.

Only a few counts were recorded for this clone. In DNA form, the CDR3 reads TGTGCCAGCAGCGTAGGGGGACTAGCAGGCTATCAGTTCTTC. Translated: CASSVGGLAGYQFF. This chain joins TRBV9 and TRBJ2-1; 9 positions agree with TRBD2. The CDR3 extends over 14 amino acids. Trimming cost V 0 bases and J 13 bases; bases outside gene matches: 8. Germline CDR1 reads SGDLS; CDR2 reads YYNGEE.